This is a list of T cell receptor beta chains from one sample in a study of memory CD4+ T cells and cytomegalovirus serostatus. Only in-frame clones appear in the TCRdb table, and some are missing; sequencing was by immunoSEQ multiplex PCR. The data show under 80,000 clones, 75% to 85% seen once. The material sequenced was memory CD4+ T cells from blood. These receptor sequences come from an adult in good health and CMV-seronegative. Both conserved end residues are part of each CDR3. The D gene is left open where the match is weak. Size is omitted from some rows. Given values are once, few, many or a class for expanded clones.

NA	TRBV28	NA	TRBJ1-2	TGTGCCAGCTCTCCGGGACGGTACTATGGCTACACCTTC	CASSPGRYYGYTF
NA	TRBV9	NA	TRBJ2-7	TGTGCCACCGGGCGAGGGGGGAAGAGCTCCTACGAGCAGTACTTC	CATGRGGKSSYEQYF
NA	TRBV11-2	NA	TRBJ2-7	TGTGCCAGCGCCCTCGACAGCTCCTACGAGCAGTACTTC	CASALDSSYEQYF
NA	TRBV2	NA	TRBJ2-3	TGTGCCAGCAGTGAAGCGCTTCGGACAGATACGCAGTATTTT	CASSEALRTDTQYF
NA	TRBV28	NA	TRBJ2-3	TGTGCCAGCAGTTTGAACACAGATACGCAGTATTTT	CASSLNTDTQYF
TRBD2	TRBV18	NA	TRBJ2-3	TGTGCCAGCTCACAGAACCCCGGGAGGCAAGATACGCAGTATTTT	CASSQNPGRQDTQYF
NA	TRBV7-3	NA	TRBJ2-2	TGTGCCAGCAGCTCCTCCCCGGTCCCAACCGGGGAGCTGTTTTTT	CASSSSPVPTGELFF
NA	TRBV2	few	TRBJ2-4	TGTGCCAGCAGTGAACACCCAGCCAAAAACATTCAGTACTTC	CASSEHPAKNIQYF
TRBD1	TRBV28	NA	TRBJ1-2	TGTGCCAGCAGTCCCGACAGGGTTACTAACTATGGCTACACCTTC	CASSPDRVTNYGYTF
TRBD2	TRBV2	NA	TRBJ2-3	TGTGCCAGCAGTGACGGACTAGCGGTAGGAGATACGCAGTATTTT	CASSDGLAVGDTQYF
NA	TRBV21-1	NA	TRBJ1-6	TGTGCCAGCAGCATCAGGACAGGGGATAATTCACCCCTCCACTTT	CASSIRTGDNSPLHF
TRBD1	TRBV4-2	few	TRBJ1-4	TGTGCCAGCAGCCAAGGGACAGGATCTAATGAAAAACTGTTTTTT	CASSQGTGSNEKLFF